This T cell receptor beta chain was profiled in a study of identical twins. The germline V gene encodes CDR1 SGHVS and CDR2 FQNEAQ. CDR3 size: 13 residues. V was pared by 2 bases and J by 4 bases, with 8 bases between. Each CDR3 protein is one row after TCRdb ran MiXCR on the 5' RACE reads. The repertoire holds 690,000 or so distinct CDR3 sequences, with around 8.6% as singletons. This clonotype turned up a few times. The same sample was also studied in work on yellow fever vaccine responses in identical twins.

The sequencing sample was made of PBMCs. This sequence joins TRBV7-8 and TRBJ2-5, with no clear D. The clonotype originates from a woman under 30 in good health. The DNA of the CDR3 is TGTGCCAGCAGCTTATGGGCCGCAGAGACCCAGTACTTC. It specifies CASSLWAAETQYF.